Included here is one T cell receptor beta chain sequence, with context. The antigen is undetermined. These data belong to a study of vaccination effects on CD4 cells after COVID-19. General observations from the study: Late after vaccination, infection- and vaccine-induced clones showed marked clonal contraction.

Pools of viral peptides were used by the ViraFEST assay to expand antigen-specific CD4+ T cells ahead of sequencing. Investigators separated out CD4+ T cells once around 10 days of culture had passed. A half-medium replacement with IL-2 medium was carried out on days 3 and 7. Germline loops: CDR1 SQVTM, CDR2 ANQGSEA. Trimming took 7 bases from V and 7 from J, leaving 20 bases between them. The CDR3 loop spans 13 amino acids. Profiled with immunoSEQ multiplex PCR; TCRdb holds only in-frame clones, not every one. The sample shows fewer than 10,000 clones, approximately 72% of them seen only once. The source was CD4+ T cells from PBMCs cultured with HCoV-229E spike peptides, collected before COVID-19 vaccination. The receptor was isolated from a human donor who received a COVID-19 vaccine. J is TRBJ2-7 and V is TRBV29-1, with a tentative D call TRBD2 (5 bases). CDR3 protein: CSAEGQARGEQYF. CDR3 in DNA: TGCAGCGCGGAAGGTCAGGCGCGCGGGGAGCAGTACTTC.